This is a list of T cell receptor beta chains from one sample in a study of control samples from healthy donors and cancer patients. The repertoire was sequenced with immunoSEQ multiplex PCR; TCRdb's copy has only in-frame clones and lacks some. The table counts roughly 190,000 clones; more than 2% lies in the top ten. The sequenced sample consisted of blood. These receptor sequences come from a woman under 40 in good health. CDR3s include the opening cysteine and the closing phenylalanine or tryptophan. Each record gives: V gene, J gene, D gene, CDR3 DNA, CDR3 protein. The D gene is left open where the match is weak.

>TRBV19|TRBJ2-3|NA
TGTGCCAGTAGTATCCAGGCAGGGAGTCTAGATACGCAGTATTTT
CASSIQAGSLDTQYF
>TRBV6-2/TRBV6-3|TRBJ1-2|NA
TGTGCCAGCAGTTACAGTGTCTGGGGCTACACCTTC
CASSYSVWGYTF
>TRBV27|TRBJ1-2|NA
TGTGCCAGCAGTTTATCTTACAGAGACTATGGCTACACCTTC
CASSLSYRDYGYTF
>TRBV5-6|TRBJ1-4|TRBD1
TGTGCCAGCAGCGCGGGGACAGCAGAAAAACTGTTTTTT
CASSAGTAEKLFF
>TRBV19|TRBJ2-7|NA
TGTGCCAGTAGTATATCAAGACAGAGCTACGAGCAGTACTTC
CASSISRQSYEQYF
>TRBV30|TRBJ1-4|NA
TGTGCCTGGAGTGGGGCGGAACAGGGTGAAAAACTGTTTTTT
CAWSGAEQGEKLFF
>TRBV19|TRBJ1-5|NA
TGTGCCAGTAGTATTTATGGAGTGGATAGCAATCAGCCCCAGCATTTT
CASSIYGVDSNQPQHF
>TRBV5-1|TRBJ1-2|TRBD1
TGCGCCAGCAGTCTCTTTTCCGGGACAGGGACGGGCTACACCTTC
CASSLFSGTGTGYTF
>TRBV30|TRBJ2-5|TRBD2
TGTGCCTGGAGTGTCGAGACTAGCGGGCCCTGGTACTTC
CAWSVETSGPWYF
>TRBV6-5|TRBJ1-2|TRBD1
TGTGCCAGCAGAAGACAGGGGGGCCATGGCTACACCTTC
CASRRQGGHGYTF
>TRBV2|TRBJ2-1|TRBD2
TGTGCCAGCGAGGCGGGGGGGCCAACCTACAATGAGCAGTTCTTC
CASEAGGPTYNEQFF
>TRBV6-4|TRBJ2-3|TRBD2
TGTGCCAGCAGTTTTCGGGGGGGCACAGATACGCAGTATTTT
CASSFRGGTDTQYF
>TRBV5-1|TRBJ2-4|TRBD2
TGCGCCAGCAGCTTGAATAGGGCTAGCGGGGGCCAAAACATTCAGTACTTC
CASSLNRASGGQNIQYF
>TRBV5-1|TRBJ1-2|NA
TGCGCCAGCAGCTTGGGTCAGGGAGATGGCTACACCTTC
CASSLGQGDGYTF
>TRBV5-5|TRBJ2-5|NA
TGTGCCAGCAGCTTGGATCTCCGGCCTCATCCGTACTTC
CASSLDLRPHPYF
>TRBV6-1|TRBJ2-2|TRBD2
TGTGCCAGCAGTGGACGTAGCGGGGGGGACACCGGGGAGCTGTTTTTT
CASSGRSGGDTGELFF
>TRBV18|TRBJ2-5|NA
TGTGCCAGCTCACCAGCGGAGGTATGGGAGACCCAGTACTTC
CASSPAEVWETQYF
>TRBV2|TRBJ1-5|NA
TGTGCCAGCAGTTCGGGGTTTCAGGATCAGCCCCAGCATTTT
CASSSGFQDQPQHF
>TRBV27|TRBJ1-2|NA
TGTGCCAGCTCGGGAGGGGCTGACAGAGTTAACTATGGCTACACCTTC
CASSGGADRVNYGYTF
>TRBV18|TRBJ1-1|NA
TGTGCCAGCTCACCAGGTCTGGGGAGAAACACTGAAGCTTTCTTT
CASSPGLGRNTEAFF
>TRBV28|TRBJ1-6|NA
TGTGCCAGCAACCCGGGAGCCAGCTTTTCACCCCTCCACTTT
CASNPGASFSPLHF
>TRBV7-2|TRBJ1-6|NA
TGTGCCAGCAGCTTAGTGGTTGAGTCACCCCTCCACTTT
CASSLVVESPLHF
>TRBV28|TRBJ2-7|NA
TGTGCCAGCAGTGTGGAAGTTCTCTCCTACGAGCAGTACTTC
CASSVEVLSYEQYF
>TRBV6-5|TRBJ1-2|TRBD1
TGTGCCAGCAGTTACTCGGTTCCCAGGGGGCACGGCTACACCTTC
CASSYSVPRGHGYTF
>TRBV7-8|TRBJ1-5|NA
TGTGCCAGCAGCTCAGAGCGATTCAGGATCGATCAGCCCCAGCATTTT
CASSSERFRIDQPQHF
>TRBV25-1|TRBJ1-6|TRBD1
TGTGCCAGCAGTGATGCAGACAGGGGGAATTCACCCCTCCACTTT
CASSDADRGNSPLHF
>TRBV4-1|TRBJ1-4|TRBD1
TGCGCCAGCAGCCAAGGACAGGGTACTTCTAATGAAAAACTGTTTTTT
CASSQGQGTSNEKLFF
>TRBV28|TRBJ2-5|NA
TGTGCCAGCAGTTTGAGGCTAGCAGAGACCCAGTACTTC
CASSLRLAETQYF
>TRBV10-3|TRBJ1-3|NA
TGTGCCATCAGGGACAGTGGCGGAAACACCATATATTTT
CAIRDSGGNTIYF
>TRBV19|TRBJ2-5|TRBD2
TGTGCCAGTAGTCTCAGACTAGCGGAGCTCCAAGAGACCCAGTACTTC
CASSLRLAELQETQYF
>TRBV12-2|TRBJ1-5|NA
TGTGCAAGTCGCTTAGGCAGAGGTCAAGATCAGCCCCAGCATTTT
CASRLGRGQDQPQHF
>TRBV7-8|TRBJ1-6|TRBD1
TGTGCCAGCGCTAAACAGGGGTTAGATAATTCACCCCTCCACTTT
CASAKQGLDNSPLHF
>TRBV10-3|TRBJ2-3|NA
TGTGCCATCAGTGTTGGCAGGGTCACAGATACGCAGTATTTT
CAISVGRVTDTQYF
>TRBV27|TRBJ1-5|TRBD1
TGTGCCAGCAGTTCGAGGACAGGCGGGTTCAATCAGCCCCAGCATTTT
CASSSRTGGFNQPQHF
>TRBV4-2|TRBJ1-2|TRBD1
TGTGCCAGCAGCCACCCGACAGGGGTGGAGTATGGCTACACCTTC
CASSHPTGVEYGYTF
>TRBV12-3/TRBV12-4|TRBJ2-7|NA
TGTGCCAGTGCCGGGGAAGTTACCTACGAGCAGTACTTC
CASAGEVTYEQYF
>TRBV4-1|TRBJ1-5|NA
TGCGCCAGCAGCCAGACCGGGCCAGTTCAGCCCCAGCATTTT
CASSQTGPVQPQHF
>TRBV6-5|TRBJ2-1|TRBD2
TGTGCCAGCAGTTACTCTACTAGCGGGGGGGCTAGTGAGCAGTTCTTC
CASSYSTSGGASEQFF
>TRBV10-1|TRBJ1-2|NA
TGCGCCAGCAGACAGGAGAACTATGGCTACACCTTC
CASRQENYGYTF